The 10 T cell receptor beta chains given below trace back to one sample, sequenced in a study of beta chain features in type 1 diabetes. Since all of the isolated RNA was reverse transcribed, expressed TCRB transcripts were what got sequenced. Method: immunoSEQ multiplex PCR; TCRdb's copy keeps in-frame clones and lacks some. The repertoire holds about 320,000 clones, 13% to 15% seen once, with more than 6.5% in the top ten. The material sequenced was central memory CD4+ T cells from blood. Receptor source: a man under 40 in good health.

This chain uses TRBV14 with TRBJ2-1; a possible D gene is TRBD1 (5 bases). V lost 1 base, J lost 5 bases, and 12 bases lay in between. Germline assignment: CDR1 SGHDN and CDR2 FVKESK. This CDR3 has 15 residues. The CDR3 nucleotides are TGTGCCAGCAGCCAAGGACAGACCCCCCACAATGAGCAGTTCTTC. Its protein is CASSQGQTPHNEQFF.

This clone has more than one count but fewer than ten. The CDR3 protein is CASSQDGNYGYTF. CDR3 sequence (DNA): TGTGCCAGCAGTCAAGACGGTAACTATGGCTACACCTTC. The chain has TRBV27 and TRBJ1-2, with no clear D. This CDR3 is built from 13 residues. Germline CDR1 and CDR2: MNHEY and SMNVEV (reference sequence). Trimming shortened V by 5 bases and J by 1 base, and 8 bases separated the two germline ends.

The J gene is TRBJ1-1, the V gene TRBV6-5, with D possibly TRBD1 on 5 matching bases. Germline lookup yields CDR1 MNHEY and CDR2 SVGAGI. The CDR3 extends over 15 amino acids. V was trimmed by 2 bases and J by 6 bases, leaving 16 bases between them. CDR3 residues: CASSYTKGAGSEAFF. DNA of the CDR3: TGTGCCAGCAGTTACACGAAAGGTGCAGGGTCTGAAGCTTTCTTT.

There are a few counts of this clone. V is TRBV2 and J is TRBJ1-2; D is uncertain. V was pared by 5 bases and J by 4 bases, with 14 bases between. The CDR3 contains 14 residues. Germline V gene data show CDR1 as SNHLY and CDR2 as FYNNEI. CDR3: CASSPTTHPYGYTF. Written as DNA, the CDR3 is TGTGCCAGCAGTCCCACGACACATCCCTATGGCTACACCTTC.

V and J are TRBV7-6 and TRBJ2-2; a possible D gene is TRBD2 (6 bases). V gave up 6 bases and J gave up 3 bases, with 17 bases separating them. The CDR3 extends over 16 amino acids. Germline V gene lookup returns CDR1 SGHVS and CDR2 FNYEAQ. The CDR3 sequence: CASSWRGIRDTGELFF. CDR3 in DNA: TGTGCCAGCAGTTGGAGGGGAATTAGGGACACCGGGGAGCTGTTTTTT.

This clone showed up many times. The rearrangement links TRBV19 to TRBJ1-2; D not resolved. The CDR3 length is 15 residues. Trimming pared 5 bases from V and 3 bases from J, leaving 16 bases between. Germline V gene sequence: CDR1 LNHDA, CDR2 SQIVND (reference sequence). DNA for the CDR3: TGTGCCAGTAGTGCCGAACGACAAGCGTACTATGGCTACACCTTC. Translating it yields CASSAERQAYYGYTF.

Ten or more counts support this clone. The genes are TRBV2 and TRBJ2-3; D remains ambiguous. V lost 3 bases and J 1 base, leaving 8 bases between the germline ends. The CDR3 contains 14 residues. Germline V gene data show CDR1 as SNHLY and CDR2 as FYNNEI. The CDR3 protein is CASSDRRGTDTQYF. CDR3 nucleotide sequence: TGTGCCAGCAGTGATCGTCGCGGCACAGATACGCAGTATTTT. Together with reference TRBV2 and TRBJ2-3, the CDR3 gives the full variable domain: EPEVTQTPSHQVTQMGQEVILRCVPISNHLYFYWYRQILGQKVEFLVSFYNNEISEKSEIFDDQFSVERPDGSNFTLKIRSTKLEDSAMYFCASSDRRGTDTQYFGPGTRLTVL.

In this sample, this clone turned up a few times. CDR3 in DNA: TGTGCCAGCAGCTTAGGAGTCGCGCAAGAGACCCAGTACTTC. This sequence encodes CASSLGVAQETQYF. The chain uses TRBV11-2 and TRBJ2-5, with unresolved D. Germline V gives CDR1 SGHAT, CDR2 FQNNGV. The CDR3 is made up of 14 amino acids. The ends were cut back, 1 base at V and 2 bases at J, with 8 bases in the middle.

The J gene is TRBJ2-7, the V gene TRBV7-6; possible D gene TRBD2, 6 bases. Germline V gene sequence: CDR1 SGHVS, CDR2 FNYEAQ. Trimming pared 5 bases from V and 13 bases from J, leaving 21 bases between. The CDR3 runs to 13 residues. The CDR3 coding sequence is TGTGCCAGCAGCCCCTACCGGGACTGCCGCCCTTACGTC. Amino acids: CASSPYRDCRPYV.

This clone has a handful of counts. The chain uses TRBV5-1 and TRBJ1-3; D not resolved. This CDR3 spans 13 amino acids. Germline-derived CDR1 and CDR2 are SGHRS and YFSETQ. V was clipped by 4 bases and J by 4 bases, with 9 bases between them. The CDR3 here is CASSGGRGNTIYF. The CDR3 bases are TGCGCCAGCAGCGGAGGACGCGGAAACACCATATATTTT.